Following are 23 T cell receptor beta chains from one sample sequenced in a study of T cell responses to AZD1222 COVID-19 vaccine. The protocol was immunoSEQ multiplex PCR, while the TCRdb copy is restricted to in-frame clones and leaves out a portion. Found here are 140,000 to 150,000 clones, approximately 89% of them singletons; the top ten hold roughly 5.6%. Sample: peripheral blood, taken on day 0 of AZD1222 vaccination. Source of these receptors: an adult in good health.

This chain joins TRBV5-1 and TRBJ2-2; 10 bases fit TRBD2. The CDR3 is 16 amino acids. Germline lookup yields CDR1 SGHRS and CDR2 YFSETQ. V lost 4 bases to trimming and J lost 7 bases; unmatched junction nucleotides: 10. The CDR3 DNA follows: TGCGCCAGCAGCCCTCCGGCTAGCGGGGGCGTCGGGGAGCTGTTTTTT. This gives the protein CASSPPASGGVGELFF.

The rearrangement uses TRBV9 and TRBJ2-5; TRBD2 matches 8 bases. This CDR3 comprises 16 residues. V lost 0 bases, J lost 5 bases, and 9 bases stayed unmatched. Germline loops: CDR1 SGDLS, CDR2 YYNGEE. The DNA for the CDR3 is TGTGCCAGCAGCGTAGCCCCGGGACTAGGACGGGAGACCCAGTACTTC. Translated, it gives CASSVAPGLGRETQYF.

The chain joins TRBV9 to TRBJ2-6; the D gene is possibly TRBD1 (5 bases). V dropped 8 bases and J dropped 1 base, with 16 bases sitting between them. The CDR3 has 16 residues. CDR1 is SGDLS, CDR2 YYNGEE, per germline. The CDR3 here is CASNGPRGSGANVLTF. Written as DNA, the CDR3 is TGTGCCAGTAACGGACCTAGGGGATCTGGGGCCAACGTCCTGACTTTC.

This chain joins TRBV6-1 and TRBJ1-5; 7 bases are a match to TRBD1. V gave up 3 bases and J gave up 3 bases; unmatched junction bases: 8. Germline V CDR1 and CDR2: MNHNS, SASEGT. The CDR3 runs 16 residues. The DNA for the CDR3 is TGTGCCAGCAGTGAGCAGGGGGGTCTCCCCAATCAGCCCCAGCATTTT. It specifies CASSEQGGLPNQPQHF.

The genes are TRBV6-2 or TRBV6-3 and TRBJ2-5, with D possibly matching TRBD1 (5 bases). The germline V gene has CDR1 MNHEY and CDR2 SVGEGT. The CDR3 spans 15 residues. Trimming took 6 bases from V and 1 from J, leaving 15 bases between them. CDR3 DNA: TGTGCCAGCAGCCAAGGGGTGTGGGGCCAAGAGACCCAGTACTTC. This sequence encodes CASSQGVWGQETQYF.

This clone has just one count. V and J are TRBV6-6 and TRBJ1-1, with D perhaps matching TRBD1 (5 bases). V was shortened by 6 bases and J by 4 bases, with 9 bases between the two germline ends. The CDR3 is 12 residues long. Germline CDR1 MNHNY, CDR2 SVGAGI (reference sequence). CDR3 coding DNA: TGTGCCAGCAGAAGCAGGGTCACTGAAGCTTTCTTT. Its protein is CASRSRVTEAFF.

Notes on this clone: The identical CDR3 is also encoded by other nucleotide sequences in the sample. This chain joins TRBV18 and TRBJ2-5, with unresolved D. V dropped 1 base and J dropped 3 bases, with 0 bases sitting between them. Looked up from germline, CDR1 is KGHSH and CDR2 is LQKENI. This CDR3 spans 11 amino acids. As DNA, the CDR3 is TGTGCCAGCTCACCACAAGAGACCCAGTACTTC. As protein: CASSPQETQYF.

The chain uses TRBV6-5 and TRBJ1-1; D may be TRBD1 (5 bases). Germline values: CDR1 MNHEY, CDR2 SVGAGI. The CDR3 totals 13 residues. Trimming cost V 6 bases and J 6 bases, with 14 bases left between them. CDR3 sequence (DNA): TGTGCCAGCAGCAGCGGGGACCTGTCTGAAGCTTTCTTT. Its protein is CASSSGDLSEAFF.

The chain is built from TRBV5-1 and TRBJ1-6, with D perhaps matching TRBD1 (6 bases). V was pared by 4 bases and J by 8 bases, with 19 bases between. Germline-derived CDR1 and CDR2 are SGHRS and YFSETQ. The CDR3 spans 16 residues. This chain's CDR3 is CASSEREVSGDSPLHF. As DNA, the CDR3 is TGCGCCAGCAGCGAAAGAGAGGTCTCAGGGGATTCACCCCTCCACTTT.

The rearrangement uses TRBV18 and TRBJ1-3; no firm D call. The germline gives CDR1 KGHSH, CDR2 LQKENI. V was trimmed by 2 bases and J by 0 bases, leaving 8 bases between them. CDR3 size: 15 residues. In DNA form, the CDR3 reads TGTGCCAGCTCACCATCGCCCCTCTCTGGAAACACCATATATTTT. Translating gives CASSPSPLSGNTIYF.

This rearrangement joins TRBV4-3 to TRBJ2-1, with D uncertain. This CDR3 region has 15 residues. V was pared by 3 bases and J by 5 bases, with 14 bases between. Per germline, CDR1 LGHNA and CDR2 YSLEER. This CDR3 is CASSHDPRANNEQFF. CDR3 coding DNA: TGCGCCAGCAGCCACGATCCAAGAGCAAACAATGAGCAGTTCTTC.

The V gene is TRBV3-1 (or the pseudogene TRBV3-2), the J gene TRBJ2-7; 9 positions agree with TRBD1. With V trimmed by 3 bases and J by 3 bases, 9 bases remained unmatched. CDR1 and CDR2 from the germline V gene are LGHDT and YNNKEL (reference sequence). The CDR3 contains 16 residues. CDR3: CASSHYAGTGYYEQYF. CDR3 bases: TGTGCCAGCAGCCACTACGCCGGGACAGGGTACTACGAGCAGTACTTC.

This rearrangement joins TRBV5-5 to TRBJ2-7; 11 bases align to TRBD2. This CDR3 contains 15 residues. CDR1 is SGHKS, CDR2 YYEKEE, per germline (reference sequence). The V gene end was trimmed by 4 bases and the J gene end by 2 bases; junction bases not matched to a gene: 5. The CDR3 sequence is CASSRELAGAYEQYF. The CDR3 bases are TGTGCCAGCAGCCGTGAACTAGCGGGAGCCTACGAGCAGTACTTC.

The chain has TRBV5-1 and TRBJ1-1; D is ambiguous. This CDR3 spans 15 amino acids. CDR1 and CDR2 from the germline V gene are SGHRS and YFSETQ. Trimming cost V 5 bases and J 4 bases, with 18 bases left between them. The CDR3 DNA reads TGCGCCAGCAGTTCCGCGAAAACGTCGGTCACTGAAGCTTTCTTT. Its protein is CASSSAKTSVTEAFF.

The chain employs TRBV24-1 and TRBJ2-2, with 7 bases identical to TRBD1. Looked up from germline, CDR1 is KGHDR and CDR2 is SFDVKD. CDR3 length equals 15 residues. V lost 5 bases and J lost 3; bases outside the gene matches: 5. CDR3 bases: TGTGCCACCAGTGCCCAGGGACAGTACACCGGGGAGCTGTTTTTT. This sequence encodes CATSAQGQYTGELFF.

The gene calls are TRBV2 and TRBJ2-3; D is ambiguous. With 4 bases removed from V and 1 base from J, the gap between germline ends came to 6 bases. The CDR3 covers 13 residues. Germline CDR1 is SNHLY and CDR2 is FYNNEI. The DNA of the CDR3 is TGTGCCAGCAGTGCCGGGCGCACAGATACGCAGTATTTT. It is translated as CASSAGRTDTQYF.

The V gene is TRBV7-9, the J gene TRBJ2-7; D unresolved. The CDR3 runs to 15 residues. The germline gives CDR1 SEHNR, CDR2 FQNEAQ (reference sequence). Trimming left V 2 bases short and J 9 bases short, with 20 bases between. CDR3 nucleotide sequence: TGTGCCAGCAGCTTAAATCCTGGTACAGTTGAAGGGCAGTACTTC. This gives the protein CASSLNPGTVEGQYF.

The CDR3 DNA reads as TGTGCCAGCATCGAGGACAGGGCTTATGGCTACACCTTC. It encodes CASIEDRAYGYTF. The chain has TRBV6-5 and TRBJ1-2; the match to TRBD1 covers 8 bases. J lost 5 bases, V lost 7 bases, and 6 bases had no gene match. Germline V CDR1 and CDR2: MNHEY, SVGAGI. The CDR3 has 13 residues.

The chain carries TRBV5-4 and TRBJ2-1; 7 bases match TRBD2. The J segment lost 7 bases and the V segment lost 5 bases, leaving 12 bases of the junction unmatched. In germline, CDR1 is SGHNT, CDR2 YYREEE (reference sequence). This CDR3 spans 15 amino acids. The CDR3 bases are TGTGCCAGCAGTATGGGACTACCGCCGGGGAATGAGCAGTTCTTC. The encoded protein is CASSMGLPPGNEQFF.

This clone appeared a single time. V gene TRBV27 combines with J gene TRBJ1-6; TRBD1 is a possible D gene (6 bases). Per the germline V gene, CDR1 is MNHEY and CDR2 is SMNVEV (reference sequence). The germline V and J ends were trimmed by 4 bases and 3 bases, with 13 bases remaining between them. This CDR3 contains 16 residues. The CDR3 is CASSSQGKNYNSPLHF. CDR3 nucleotide sequence: TGTGCCAGCAGTTCACAGGGAAAGAACTATAATTCACCCCTCCACTTT.

The V and J genes are TRBV18 and TRBJ1-6, with D maybe TRBD1 (5 bases). Germline V lookup: CDR1 KGHSH, CDR2 LQKENI. Deletions cut 3 bases from V and 5 bases from J, with 14 bases between. The CDR3 length is 16 residues. The CDR3 DNA sequence: TGTGCCAGCTCACCCCGGACACGGGGCAATAATTCACCCCTCCACTTT. It encodes CASSPRTRGNNSPLHF.

V usage is TRBV7-2 and J usage is TRBJ2-7; a possible D gene is TRBD1 (6 bases). V lost 2 bases to trimming and J lost 4 bases, with 15 bases between them. The CDR3 spans 15 residues. CDR1 SGHTA and CDR2 FQGNSA come from the germline V gene. The CDR3 nucleotides read TGTGCCAGCAGCTTAATGCAGGGGTCAGAGTACGAGCAGTACTTC. This gives the protein CASSLMQGSEYEQYF.

On this clone: Additional DNA sequences in this sample encode the identical CDR3. The chain uses TRBV7-3 and TRBJ2-1; 7 nucleotides align to TRBD2. V lost 0 bases and J lost 4; bases outside the gene matches: 0. CDR3 length: 14 amino acids. Looked up from germline, CDR1 is SGHTA and CDR2 is FQGTGA. This CDR3 is CASSLTGGYNEQFF. As DNA, the CDR3 is TGTGCCAGCAGCTTAACGGGAGGGTACAATGAGCAGTTCTTC.